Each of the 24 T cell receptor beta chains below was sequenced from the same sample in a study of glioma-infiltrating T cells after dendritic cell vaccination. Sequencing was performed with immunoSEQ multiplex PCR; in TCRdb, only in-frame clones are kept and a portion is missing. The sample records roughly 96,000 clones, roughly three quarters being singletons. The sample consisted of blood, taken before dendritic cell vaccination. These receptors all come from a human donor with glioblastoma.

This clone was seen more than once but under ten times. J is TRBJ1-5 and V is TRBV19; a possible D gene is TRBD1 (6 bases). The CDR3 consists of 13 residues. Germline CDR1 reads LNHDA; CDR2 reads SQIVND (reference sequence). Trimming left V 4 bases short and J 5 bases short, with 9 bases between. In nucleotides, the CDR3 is TGTGCCAGTAGTACCCAGGGGCATCAGCCCCAGCATTTT. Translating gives CASSTQGHQPQHF.

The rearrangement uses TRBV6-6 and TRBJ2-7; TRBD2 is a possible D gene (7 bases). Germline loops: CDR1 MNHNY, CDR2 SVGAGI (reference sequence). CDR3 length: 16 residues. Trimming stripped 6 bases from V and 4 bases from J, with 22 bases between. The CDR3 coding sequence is TGTGCCAGCAGAAAACCGGGGGCGAGCGGGACTTACGAGCAGTACTTC. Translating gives CASRKPGASGTYEQYF.

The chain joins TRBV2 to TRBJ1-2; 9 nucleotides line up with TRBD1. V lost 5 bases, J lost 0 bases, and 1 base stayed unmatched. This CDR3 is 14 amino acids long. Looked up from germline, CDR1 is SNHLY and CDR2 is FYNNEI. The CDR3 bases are TGTGCCAGCAGTACAGGGGGCACTAACTATGGCTACACCTTC. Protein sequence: CASSTGGTNYGYTF.

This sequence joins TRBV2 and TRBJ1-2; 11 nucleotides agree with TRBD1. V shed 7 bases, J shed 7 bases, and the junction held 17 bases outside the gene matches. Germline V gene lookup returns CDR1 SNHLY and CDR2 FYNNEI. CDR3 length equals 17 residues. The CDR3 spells CASIGGTGGSFAVGYTF. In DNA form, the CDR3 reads TGTGCCAGCATAGGGGGGACAGGGGGTTCGTTCGCCGTTGGCTACACCTTC. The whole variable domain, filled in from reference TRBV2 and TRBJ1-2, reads EPEVTQTPSHQVTQMGQEVILRCVPISNHLYFYWYRQILGQKVEFLVSFYNNEISEKSEIFDDQFSVERPDGSNFTLKIRSTKLEDSAMYFCASIGGTGGSFAVGYTFGSGTRLTVV.

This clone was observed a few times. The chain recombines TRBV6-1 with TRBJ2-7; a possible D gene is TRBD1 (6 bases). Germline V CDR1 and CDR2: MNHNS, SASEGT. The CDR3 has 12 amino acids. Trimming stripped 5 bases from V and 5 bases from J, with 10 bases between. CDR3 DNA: TGTGCCAGCAGTTCACAGGGTGACGAGCAGTACTTC. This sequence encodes CASSSQGDEQYF.

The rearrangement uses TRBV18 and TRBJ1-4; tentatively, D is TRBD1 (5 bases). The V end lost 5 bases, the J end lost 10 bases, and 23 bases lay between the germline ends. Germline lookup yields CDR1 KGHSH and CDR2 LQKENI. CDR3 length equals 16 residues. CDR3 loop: CASSSPQDVGLGKLFF. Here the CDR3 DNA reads TGTGCCAGCTCAAGTCCCCAGGACGTGGGGCTCGGAAAACTGTTTTTT.

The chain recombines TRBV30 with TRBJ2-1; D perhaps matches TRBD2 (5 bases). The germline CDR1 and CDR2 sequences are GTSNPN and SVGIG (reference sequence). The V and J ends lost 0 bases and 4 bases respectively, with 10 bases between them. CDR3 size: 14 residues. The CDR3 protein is CAWSVLRTYNEQFF. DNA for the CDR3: TGTGCCTGGAGTGTGCTGCGGACTTACAATGAGCAGTTCTTC.

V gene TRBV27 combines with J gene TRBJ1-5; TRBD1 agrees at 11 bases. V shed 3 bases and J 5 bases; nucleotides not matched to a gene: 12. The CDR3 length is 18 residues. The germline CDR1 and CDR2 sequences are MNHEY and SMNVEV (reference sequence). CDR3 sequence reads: CASSFRRTGGFPDQPQHF. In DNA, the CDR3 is TGTGCCAGCAGTTTCCGGAGGACAGGGGGCTTCCCAGATCAGCCCCAGCATTTT.

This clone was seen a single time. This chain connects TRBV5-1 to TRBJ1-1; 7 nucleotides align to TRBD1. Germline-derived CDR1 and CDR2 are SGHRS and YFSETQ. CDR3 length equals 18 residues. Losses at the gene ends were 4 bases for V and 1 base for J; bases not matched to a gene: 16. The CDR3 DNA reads TGCGCCAGCAGCCACGGAACAGGGGTCGGCGTGCGGAACACTGAAGCTTTCTTT. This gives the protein CASSHGTGVGVRNTEAFF. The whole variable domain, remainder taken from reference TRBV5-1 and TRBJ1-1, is KAGVTQTPRYLIKTRGQQVTLSCSPISGHRSVSWYQQTPGQGLQFLFEYFSETQRNKGNFPGRFSGRQFSNSRSEMNVSTLELGDSALYLCASSHGTGVGVRNTEAFFGQGTRLTVV.

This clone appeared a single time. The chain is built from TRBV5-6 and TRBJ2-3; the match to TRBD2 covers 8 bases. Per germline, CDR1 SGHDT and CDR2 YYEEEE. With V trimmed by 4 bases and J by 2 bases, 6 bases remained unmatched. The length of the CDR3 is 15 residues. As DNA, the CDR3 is TGTGCCAGCAGCCGCGGGACTAGAGACACAGATACGCAGTATTTT. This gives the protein CASSRGTRDTDTQYF.

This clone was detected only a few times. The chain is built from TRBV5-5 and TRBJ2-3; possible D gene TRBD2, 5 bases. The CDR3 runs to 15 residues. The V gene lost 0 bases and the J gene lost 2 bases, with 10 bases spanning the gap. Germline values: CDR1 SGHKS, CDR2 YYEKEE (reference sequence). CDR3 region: CASSLGAGNTDTQYF. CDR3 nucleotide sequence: TGTGCCAGCAGCTTGGGTGCGGGCAACACAGATACGCAGTATTTT.

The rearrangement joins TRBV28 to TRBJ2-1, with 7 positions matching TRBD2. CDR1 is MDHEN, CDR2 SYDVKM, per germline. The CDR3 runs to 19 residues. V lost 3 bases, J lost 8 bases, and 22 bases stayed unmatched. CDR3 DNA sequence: TGTGCCAGCAGTTTTTCACTTGGTGGTTCGAGCGGGACTCTGGATGAGCAGTTCTTC. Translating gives CASSFSLGGSSGTLDEQFF.

CDR3 sequence: CASSLQGFSGNTIYF. DNA for the CDR3: TGTGCCAGCAGCCTACAGGGTTTCTCTGGAAACACCATATATTTT. The chain employs TRBV9 and TRBJ1-3; a weak D match, TRBD1 (6 bases). V lost 4 bases to trimming and J lost 0 bases, with 11 bases between them. The CDR3 extends over 15 amino acids. CDR1 and CDR2 from the germline V gene are SGDLS and YYNGEE.

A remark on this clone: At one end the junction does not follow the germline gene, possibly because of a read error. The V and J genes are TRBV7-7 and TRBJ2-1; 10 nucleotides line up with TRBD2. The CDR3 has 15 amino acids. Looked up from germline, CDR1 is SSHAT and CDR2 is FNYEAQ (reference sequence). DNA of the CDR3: TGTGCTAGCAGCACCTTAGCGGGAGGTCACAATGAGCAGTTCTTC. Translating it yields CASSTLAGGHNEQFF.

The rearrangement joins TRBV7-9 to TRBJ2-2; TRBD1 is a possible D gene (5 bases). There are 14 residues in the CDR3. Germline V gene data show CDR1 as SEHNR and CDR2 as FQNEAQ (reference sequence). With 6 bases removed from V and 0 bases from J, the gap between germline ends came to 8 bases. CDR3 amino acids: CASSKGANTGELFF. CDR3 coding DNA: TGTGCCAGCAGTAAAGGGGCGAACACCGGGGAGCTGTTTTTT.

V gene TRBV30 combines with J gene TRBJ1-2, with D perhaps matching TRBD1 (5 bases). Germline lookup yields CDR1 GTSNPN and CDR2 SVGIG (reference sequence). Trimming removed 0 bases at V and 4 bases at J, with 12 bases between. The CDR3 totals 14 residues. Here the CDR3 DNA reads TGTGCCTGGAGTGTCGGGGGGATTACCTATGGCTACACCTTC. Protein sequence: CAWSVGGITYGYTF. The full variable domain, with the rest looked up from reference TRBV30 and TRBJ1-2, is SQTIHQWPATLVQPVGSPLSLECTVEGTSNPNLYWYRQAAGRGLQLLFYSVGIGQISSEVPQNLSASRPQDRQFILSSKKLLLSDSGFYLCAWSVGGITYGYTFGSGTRLTVV.

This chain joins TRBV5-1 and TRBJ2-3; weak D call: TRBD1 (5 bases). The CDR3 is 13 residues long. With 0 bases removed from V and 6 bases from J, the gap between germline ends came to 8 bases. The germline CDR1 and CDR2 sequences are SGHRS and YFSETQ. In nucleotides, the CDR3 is TGCGCCAGCAGCTTGGCGGACACGGATACGCAGTATTTT. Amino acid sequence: CASSLADTDTQYF.

CDR3 bases: TGCGCCAGCAGCTTAGAGGGTAGGGCCAACGTCCTGACTTTC. This encodes CASSLEGRANVLTF. V is TRBV5-1 and J is TRBJ2-6; perhaps TRBD2 as D (5 bases). Germline CDR1 and CDR2: SGHRS and YFSETQ. V lost 2 bases and J 5 bases, leaving 8 bases between the germline ends. The CDR3 covers 14 residues.

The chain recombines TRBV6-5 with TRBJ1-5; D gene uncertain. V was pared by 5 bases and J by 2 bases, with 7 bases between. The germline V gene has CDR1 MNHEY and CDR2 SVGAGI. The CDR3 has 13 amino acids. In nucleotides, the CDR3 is TGTGCCAGCAGTGCTCAGGGCAATCAGCCCCAGCATTTT. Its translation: CASSAQGNQPQHF.

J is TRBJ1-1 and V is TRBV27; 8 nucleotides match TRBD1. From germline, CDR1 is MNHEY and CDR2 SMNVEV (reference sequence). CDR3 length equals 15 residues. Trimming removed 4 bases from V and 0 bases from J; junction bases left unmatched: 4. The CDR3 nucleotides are TGTGCCAGCAGTTATGGGACAGGAATGAACACTGAAGCTTTCTTT. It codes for CASSYGTGMNTEAFF.

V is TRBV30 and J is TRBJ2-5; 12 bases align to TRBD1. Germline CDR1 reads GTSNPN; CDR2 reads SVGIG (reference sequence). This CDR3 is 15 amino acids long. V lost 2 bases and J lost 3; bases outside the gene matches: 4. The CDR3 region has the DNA TGTGCCTGGAGTACCGGGACAGGGGGCGAAGAGACCCAGTACTTC. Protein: CAWSTGTGGEETQYF.

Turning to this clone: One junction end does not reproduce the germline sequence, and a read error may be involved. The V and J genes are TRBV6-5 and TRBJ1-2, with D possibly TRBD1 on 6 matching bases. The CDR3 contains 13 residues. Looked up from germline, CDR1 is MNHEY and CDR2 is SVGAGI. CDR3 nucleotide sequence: TGTGCCGGCAGTGATAGACAGGCCTATGGCTACACCTTC. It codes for CAGSDRQAYGYTF.

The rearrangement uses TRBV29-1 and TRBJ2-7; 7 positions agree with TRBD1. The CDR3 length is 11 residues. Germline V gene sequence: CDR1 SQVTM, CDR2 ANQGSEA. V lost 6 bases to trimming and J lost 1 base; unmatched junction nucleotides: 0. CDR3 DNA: TGCAGCGTGGGACAGTCCTACGAGCAGTACTTC. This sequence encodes CSVGQSYEQYF.

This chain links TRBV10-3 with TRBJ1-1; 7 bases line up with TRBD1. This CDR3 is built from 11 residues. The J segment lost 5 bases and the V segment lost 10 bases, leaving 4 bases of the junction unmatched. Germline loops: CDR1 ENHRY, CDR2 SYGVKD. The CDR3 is CATQGQTEAFF. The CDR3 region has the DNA TGTGCCACCCAGGGACAGACTGAAGCTTTCTTT.